Reported below is one TCR beta chain. V lost 6 bases and J lost 5; bases outside the gene matches: 7. The length of the CDR3 is 15 residues. Germline V gives CDR1 MGHDK, CDR2 SYGVNS. Data came from immunoSEQ multiplex PCR; TCRdb stores just in-frame clones and leaves some out. The profile covers some 350,000 clones, with just over 90% appearing a single time and under 5% taken by the ten largest. This record comes from a study of Ad26.COV2.S vaccination and SARS-CoV-2 variants. The receptor's source is a human donor who had recovered from COVID-19. V gene TRBV25-1 combines with J gene TRBJ1-6; TRBD1 matches at 7 bases. The sequencing used peripheral blood, collected after recovery from COVID-19. Written as DNA, the CDR3 is TGTGCCAGCAGGGTTACGACAGGGAATAATTCACCCCTCCACTTT. This gives the protein CASRVTTGNNSPLHF.